The T cell receptor beta chain under discussion was sequenced for a study of PD-1 blockade in classical Hodgkin lymphoma. The method was immunoSEQ multiplex PCR; TCRdb's version includes in-frame clones alone and lacks a portion of them. The table has about 46,000 clones, about 75% seen once. As regards this clone: The antigen remains unidentified.

The sample's time point: cycle 4 day 1 (C4D1), after six to seven weeks of nivolumab. Every patient was affected by relapse after autologous stem cell transplantation, while exposure to brentuximab vedotin was not uniform. Broader study findings: Whoever responded completely had baseline diversity much like that seen in newly diagnosed patients. At baseline, newly diagnosed patients reportedly showed less TCR diversity than healthy donors.

The CDR3 length is 14 residues. CDR1 SEHNR and CDR2 FQNEAQ come from the germline V gene (reference sequence). Deletions cut 5 bases from V and 9 bases from J, with 20 bases between. V is TRBV7-9 and J is TRBJ2-7, with D perhaps matching TRBD1 (6 bases). This specimen consisted of peripheral blood mononuclear cells (PBMCs), obtained before the fourth cycle of nivolumab. The sequence came from a human donor with classical Hodgkin lymphoma. The CDR3 coding sequence is TGTGCCAGCAGCCCTCAACAGGGATCCCCTGGGCAGTACTTC. It codes for CASSPQQGSPGQYF.